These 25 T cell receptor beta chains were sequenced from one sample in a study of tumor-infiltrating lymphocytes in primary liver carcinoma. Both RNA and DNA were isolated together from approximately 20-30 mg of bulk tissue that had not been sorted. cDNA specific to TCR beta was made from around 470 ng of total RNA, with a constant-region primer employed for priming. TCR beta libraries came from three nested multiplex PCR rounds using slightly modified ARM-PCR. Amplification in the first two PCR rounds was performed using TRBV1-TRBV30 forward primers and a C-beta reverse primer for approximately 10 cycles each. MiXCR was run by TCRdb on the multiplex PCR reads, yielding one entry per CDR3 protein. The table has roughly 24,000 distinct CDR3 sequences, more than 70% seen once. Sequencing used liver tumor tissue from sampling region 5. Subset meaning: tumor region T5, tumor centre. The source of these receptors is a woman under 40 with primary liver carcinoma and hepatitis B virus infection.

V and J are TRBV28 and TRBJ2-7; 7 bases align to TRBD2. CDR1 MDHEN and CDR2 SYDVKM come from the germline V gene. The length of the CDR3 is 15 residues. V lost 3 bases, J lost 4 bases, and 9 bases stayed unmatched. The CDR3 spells CASSLVTSAPYEQYV. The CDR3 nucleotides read TGTGCCAGCAGTTTGGTCACTAGCGCTCCATACGAGCAGTACGTC.

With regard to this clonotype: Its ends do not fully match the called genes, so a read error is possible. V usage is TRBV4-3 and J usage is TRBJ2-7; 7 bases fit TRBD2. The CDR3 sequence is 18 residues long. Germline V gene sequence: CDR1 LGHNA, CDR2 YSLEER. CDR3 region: CASSQAATGGHISYEEYF. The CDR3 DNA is TGCGCCAGCAGCCAAGCTGCAACGGGGGGTCACATTAGCTACGAGGAGTACTTC.

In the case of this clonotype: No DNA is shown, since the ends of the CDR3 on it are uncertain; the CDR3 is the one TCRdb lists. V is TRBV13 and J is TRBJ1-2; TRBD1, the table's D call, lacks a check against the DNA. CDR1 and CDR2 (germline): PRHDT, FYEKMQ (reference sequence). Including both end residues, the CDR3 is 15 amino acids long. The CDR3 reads CASSPRDGHGYGCIF.

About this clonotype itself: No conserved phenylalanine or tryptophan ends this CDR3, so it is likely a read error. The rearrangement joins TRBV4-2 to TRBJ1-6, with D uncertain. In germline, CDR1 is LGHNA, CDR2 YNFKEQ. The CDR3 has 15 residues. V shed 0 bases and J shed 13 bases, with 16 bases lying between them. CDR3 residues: CASSQDIAAVQPLHI. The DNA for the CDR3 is TGTGCCAGCAGCCAAGATATCGCCGCCGTTCAGCCCCTCCACATC.

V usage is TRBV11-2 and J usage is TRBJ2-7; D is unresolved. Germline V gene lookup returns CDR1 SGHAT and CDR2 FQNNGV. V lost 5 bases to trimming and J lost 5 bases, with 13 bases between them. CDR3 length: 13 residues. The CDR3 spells CASSPSNMNEQYF. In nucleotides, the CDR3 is TGTGCCAGCAGCCCCTCGAATATGAACGAGCAGTACTTC.

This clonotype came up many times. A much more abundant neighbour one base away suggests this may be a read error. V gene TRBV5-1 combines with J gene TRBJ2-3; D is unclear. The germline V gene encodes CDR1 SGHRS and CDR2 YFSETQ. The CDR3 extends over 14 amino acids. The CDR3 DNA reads TGCGCCAGCAGCTTGGCCCCGCCAGCAGATACGCACTATTTT. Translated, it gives CASSLAPPADTHYF.

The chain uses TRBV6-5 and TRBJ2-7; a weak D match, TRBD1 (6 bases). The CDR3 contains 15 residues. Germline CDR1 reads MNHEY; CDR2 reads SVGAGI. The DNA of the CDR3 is TGTGCTAGCTGTTACAAGGACAGCAGCCCCTACGAGCAGTACTTC. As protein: CASCYKDSSPYEQYF.

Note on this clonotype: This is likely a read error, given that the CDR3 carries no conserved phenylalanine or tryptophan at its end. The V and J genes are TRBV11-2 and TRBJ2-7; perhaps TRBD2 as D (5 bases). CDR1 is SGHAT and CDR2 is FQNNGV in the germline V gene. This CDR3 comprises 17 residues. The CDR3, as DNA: TGTGCCAGCAGCTCCCTACTAGGGTCGGTGAACTCCTGCGAGCAGTACCTC. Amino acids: CASSSLLGSVNSCEQYL.

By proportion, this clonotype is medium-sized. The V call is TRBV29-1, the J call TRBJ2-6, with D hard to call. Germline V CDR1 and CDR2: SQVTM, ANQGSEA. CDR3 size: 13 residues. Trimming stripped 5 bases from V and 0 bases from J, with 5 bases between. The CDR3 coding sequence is TGCAGCGTTATAGTCTCTGGGGCCAACGTCCTGACTTTC. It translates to CSVIVSGANVLTF.

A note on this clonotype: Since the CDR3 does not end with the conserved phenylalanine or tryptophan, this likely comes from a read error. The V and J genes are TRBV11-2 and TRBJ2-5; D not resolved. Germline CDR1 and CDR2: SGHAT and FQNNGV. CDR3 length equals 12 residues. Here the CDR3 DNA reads TGTGCCTGCAGCTTAGGGTTGGAGACCCAGTACCTC. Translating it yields CACSLGLETQYL.

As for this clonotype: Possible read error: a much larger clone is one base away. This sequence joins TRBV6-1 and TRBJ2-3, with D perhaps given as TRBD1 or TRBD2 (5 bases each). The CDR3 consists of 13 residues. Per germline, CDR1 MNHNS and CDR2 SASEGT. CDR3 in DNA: TGTGCCAGCAGGGGCCAGAGGGGAGATACGCACTATTTT. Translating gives CASRGQRGDTHYF.

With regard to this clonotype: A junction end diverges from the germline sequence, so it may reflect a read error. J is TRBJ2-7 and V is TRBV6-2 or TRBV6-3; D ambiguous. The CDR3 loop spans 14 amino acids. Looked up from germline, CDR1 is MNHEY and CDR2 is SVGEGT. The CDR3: CTSSYLVIPYEQYF. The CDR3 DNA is TGTACCAGCAGTTATTTGGTAATCCCCTACGAGCAGTATTTC.

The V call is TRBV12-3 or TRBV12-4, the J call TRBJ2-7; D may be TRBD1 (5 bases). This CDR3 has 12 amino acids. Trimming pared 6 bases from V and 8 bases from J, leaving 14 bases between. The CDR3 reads CASSLRVGKQYF. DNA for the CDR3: TGTGCCAGCAGCCTCAGGGTCGGCAAGCAGTACTTC.

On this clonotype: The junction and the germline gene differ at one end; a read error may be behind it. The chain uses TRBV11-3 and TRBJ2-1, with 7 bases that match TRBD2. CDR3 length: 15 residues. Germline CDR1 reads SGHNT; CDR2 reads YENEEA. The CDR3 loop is CVSSRLAGGGYEQFF. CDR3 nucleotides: TGTGTCAGCAGCCGGCTAGCTGGGGGGGGGTATGAGCAGTTCTTC. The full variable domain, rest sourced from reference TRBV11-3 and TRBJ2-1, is EAGVVQSPRYKIIEKKQPVAFWCNPISGHNTLYWYLQNLGQGPELLIRYENEEAVDDSQLPKDRFSAERLKGVDSTLKIQPAELGDSAVYLCVSSRLAGGGYEQFFGPGTRLTVL.

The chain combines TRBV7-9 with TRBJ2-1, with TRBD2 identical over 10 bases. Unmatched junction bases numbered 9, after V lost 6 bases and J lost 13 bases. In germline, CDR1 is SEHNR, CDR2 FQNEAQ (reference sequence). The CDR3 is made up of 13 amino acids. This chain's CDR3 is CASSPRTSGSQFF. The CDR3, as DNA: TGTGCCAGCAGTCCCCGGACTAGCGGATCACAGTTCTTC.

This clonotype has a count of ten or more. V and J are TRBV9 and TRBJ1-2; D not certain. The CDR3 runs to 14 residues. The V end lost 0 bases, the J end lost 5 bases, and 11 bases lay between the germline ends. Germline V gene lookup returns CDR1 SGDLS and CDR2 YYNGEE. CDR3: CASSVGDGPYGYTF. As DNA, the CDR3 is TGTGCCAGCAGCGTAGGCGACGGACCTTATGGCTACACCTTC.

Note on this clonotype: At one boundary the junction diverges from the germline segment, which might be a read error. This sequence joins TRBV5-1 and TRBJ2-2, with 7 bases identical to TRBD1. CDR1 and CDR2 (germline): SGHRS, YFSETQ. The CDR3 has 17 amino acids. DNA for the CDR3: TGTGCCAGCAGCTTGGGCCACCGGGACAGAGGGGCCGGGGAGCTGTTTTTT. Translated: CASSLGHRDRGAGELFF.

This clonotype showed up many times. The CDR3 sequence is CAWSHPGNQPQHF. The CDR3 nucleotides are TGTGCCTGGAGTCACCCGGGAAATCAGCCCCAGCATTTT. The chain carries TRBV30 and TRBJ1-5; D is unresolved. The CDR3 sequence is 13 residues long. Germline V CDR1 and CDR2: GTSNPN, SVGIG (reference sequence). The V end was cut by 2 bases, the J end by 4 bases, with 9 bases between.

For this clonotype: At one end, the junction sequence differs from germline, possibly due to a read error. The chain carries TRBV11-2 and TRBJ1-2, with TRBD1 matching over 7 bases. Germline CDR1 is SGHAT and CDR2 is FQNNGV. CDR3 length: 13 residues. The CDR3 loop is CVSSPRQGRGYTF. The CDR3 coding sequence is TGTGTCAGCAGCCCCCGACAGGGACGCGGTTACACCTTC.

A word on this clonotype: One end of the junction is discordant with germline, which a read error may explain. The CDR3 region is CNVEEETGFSYERYF. CDR3 sequence (DNA): TGCAACGTTGAAGAGGAGACGGGGTTCTCGTACGAGCGGTACTTC. The V gene is TRBV29-1, the J gene TRBJ2-7; D perhaps matches TRBD2 (5 bases). Germline V gene lookup returns CDR1 SQVTM and CDR2 ANQGSEA. This CDR3 region has 15 residues.

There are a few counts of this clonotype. The CDR3 DNA sequence: TGCAGTGCTAGCCCAACAGGGGGCTTGATTATCGATGGCTACACCTTC. Translation: CSASPTGGLIIDGYTF. The chain couples TRBV20-1 to TRBJ1-2; the match to TRBD1 covers 9 bases. The germline CDR1 and CDR2 sequences are DFQATT and SNEGSKA (reference sequence). Unmatched junction bases numbered 14, after V lost 3 bases and J lost 6 bases. The CDR3 has 16 residues.

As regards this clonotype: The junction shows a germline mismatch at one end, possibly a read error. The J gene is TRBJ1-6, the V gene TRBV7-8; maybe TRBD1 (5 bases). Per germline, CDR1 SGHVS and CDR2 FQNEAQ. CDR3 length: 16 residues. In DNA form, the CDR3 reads TGTGCTAGCAGCTTAGTTTCGGACATGGGCGATTCACCCCTCCACTTT. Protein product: CASSLVSDMGDSPLHF.

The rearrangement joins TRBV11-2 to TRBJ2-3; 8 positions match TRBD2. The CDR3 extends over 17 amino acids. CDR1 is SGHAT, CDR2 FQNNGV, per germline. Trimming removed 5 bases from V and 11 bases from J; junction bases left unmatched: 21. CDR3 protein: CASSRRGSGSLTDVQYF. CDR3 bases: TGTGCCAGCAGCCGTCGAGGGAGCGGGAGCCTCACAGATGTGCAGTATTTT.

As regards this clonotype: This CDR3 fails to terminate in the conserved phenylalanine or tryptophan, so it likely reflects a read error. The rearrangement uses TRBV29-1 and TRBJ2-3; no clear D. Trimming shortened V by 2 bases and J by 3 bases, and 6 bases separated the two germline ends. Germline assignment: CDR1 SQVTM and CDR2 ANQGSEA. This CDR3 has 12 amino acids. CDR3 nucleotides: TGCAGCGTTGAAAGGGAAACAGATACGCAGTATTAT. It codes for CSVERETDTQYY.

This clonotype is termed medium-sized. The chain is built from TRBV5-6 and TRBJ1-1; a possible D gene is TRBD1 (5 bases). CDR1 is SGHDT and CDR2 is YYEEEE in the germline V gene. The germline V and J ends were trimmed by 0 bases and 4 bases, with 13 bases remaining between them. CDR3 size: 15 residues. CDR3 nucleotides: TGTGCCAGCAGCTTGGTGGGGGAGGTGAGCACTGAAGCTTTCTTT. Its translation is CASSLVGEVSTEAFF. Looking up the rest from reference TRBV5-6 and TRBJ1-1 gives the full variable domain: DAGVTQSPTHLIKTRGQQVTLRCSPKSGHDTVSWYQQALGQGPQFIFQYYEEEERQRGNFPDRFSGHQFPNYSSELNVNALLLGDSALYLCASSLVGEVSTEAFFGQGTRLTVV.